These 3 T cell receptor beta chains were all obtained from the same sample, sequenced in a study of T-cell reconstitution after alpha-beta-depleted transplantation in children. Unique molecular identifiers were used to barcode this TCRbeta library. TCRdb reprocessed the PCR reads with MiXCR, giving one entry per CDR3 protein. The sample has 200,000 to 250,000 distinct CDR3 sequences, about a tenth seen once. Material: PBMCs from the stem cell graft donor, obtained from the stem cell graft. The receptor source for this set is a human donor who donated a stem cell graft to a child with acute lymphoblastic leukemia.

CDR3 protein: CSAQISAAEAFF. CDR3 bases: TGCAGTGCCCAAATTAGTGCCGCTGAAGCTTTCTTT. V is TRBV20-1 and J is TRBJ1-1; D remains ambiguous. V was pared by 6 bases and J by 6 bases, with 14 bases between. The CDR3 length is 12 residues. The germline gives CDR1 DFQATT, CDR2 SNEGSKA (reference sequence).

The chain joins TRBV6-5 to TRBJ1-1, with 10 nucleotides matching TRBD1. Trimming at V came to 3 bases and at J to 5 bases, leaving 6 bases not matched to a gene. CDR1 and CDR2 (germline): MNHEY, SVGAGI. This CDR3 spans 15 amino acids. This CDR3 is CASSYLDRGQTEAFF. In DNA, the CDR3 is TGTGCCAGCAGTTATTTAGACAGGGGGCAGACTGAAGCTTTCTTT.

The chain is built from TRBV12-3 or TRBV12-4 and TRBJ2-2, with a tentative D call TRBD1 (7 bases). V shed 3 bases and J shed 0 bases, with 14 bases lying between them. The CDR3 covers 17 residues. This chain's CDR3 is CASSLGRGTANTGELFF. In DNA form, the CDR3 reads TGTGCCAGCAGTTTGGGTCGGGGGACAGCGAACACCGGGGAGCTGTTTTTT.